These 25 T cell receptor beta chains were all obtained from the same sample, sequenced in a study of cytomegalovirus exposure and HLA in healthy donors. The primer mix had 60 Vbeta and 13 Jbeta primers. Assay: immunoSEQ multiplex PCR; the TCRdb copy retains only in-frame clones and omits some. The sample has 98,000 or so clones, about three quarters seen once. The sample taken for sequencing was PBMCs. The receptors stem from a human donor in good health.

The gene calls are TRBV9 and TRBJ2-7; TRBD2 matches 11 bases. The CDR3 totals 18 residues. V was clipped by 4 bases and J by 0 bases; unmatched bases: 12. Germline V gene data show CDR1 as SGDLS and CDR2 as YYNGEE. The DNA of the CDR3 is TGTGCCAGCAGCCGAGGACTAGCGGGCTCCCAGAGCTCCTACGAGCAGTACTTC. Protein product: CASSRGLAGSQSSYEQYF.

The chain combines TRBV5-1 with TRBJ2-5; D may be TRBD1 (5 bases). The germline V gene has CDR1 SGHRS and CDR2 YFSETQ. The CDR3 loop spans 14 amino acids. With 1 base removed from V and 5 bases from J, the gap between germline ends came to 12 bases. The chain's CDR3 is CASSLIGARETQYF. In nucleotides, the CDR3 is TGCGCCAGCAGCTTGATTGGGGCGCGGGAGACCCAGTACTTC.

The chain employs TRBV7-9 and TRBJ1-3, with D possibly TRBD1 on 6 matching bases. The CDR3 consists of 14 residues. Germline V gene lookup returns CDR1 SEHNR and CDR2 FQNEAQ (reference sequence). Trimming removed 5 bases from V and 5 bases from J, with 13 bases in between. The chain's CDR3 is CASSPTGSRNTIYF. For the CDR3, the DNA is TGTGCCAGCAGCCCCACAGGGTCGCGAAACACCATATATTTT.

The V call is TRBV19, the J call TRBJ1-1; no definite D call. The V end lost 3 bases, the J end lost 0 bases, and 8 bases lay between the germline ends. Germline CDR1 reads LNHDA; CDR2 reads SQIVND (reference sequence). There are 14 residues in the CDR3. DNA for the CDR3: TGTGCCAGTAGTATTGGAGACGTGAACACTGAAGCTTTCTTT. Protein product: CASSIGDVNTEAFF.

The V gene is TRBV13, the J gene TRBJ2-5; possible D gene TRBD2, 6 bases. V was cut by 2 bases and J by 2 bases, with 12 bases left in between. CDR3 length equals 15 residues. Germline lookup yields CDR1 PRHDT and CDR2 FYEKMQ (reference sequence). CDR3 coding DNA: TGTGCCAGCAGCTTAAAGGGACTCAGGCAAGAGACCCAGTACTTC. This encodes CASSLKGLRQETQYF. The full variable domain, in which reference TRBV13 and TRBJ2-5 provide the parts outside the CDR3, is AAGVIQSPRHLIKEKRETATLKCYPIPRHDTVYWYQQGPGQDPQFLISFYEKMQSDKGSIPDRFSAQQFSDYHSELNMSSLELGDSALYFCASSLKGLRQETQYFGPGTRLLVL.

This chain uses TRBV4-1 with TRBJ2-1; maybe TRBD2 (5 bases). The ends were cut back, 0 bases at V and 8 bases at J, with 14 bases in the middle. Germline V CDR1 and CDR2: MGHRA, YSYEKL. The CDR3 is 15 residues long. The CDR3 DNA sequence: TGCGCCAGCAGCCAAGAGCGCGGACCCGGGGATGAGCAGTTCTTC. This gives the protein CASSQERGPGDEQFF.

V gene TRBV5-1 combines with J gene TRBJ1-1, with D possibly matching TRBD1 (6 bases). The V gene's germline CDR1 is SGHRS and CDR2 YFSETQ. V was clipped by 0 bases and J by 5 bases, with 20 bases between them. This CDR3 contains 17 residues. The CDR3 DNA is TGCGCCAGCAGCTTGGGTCCGGGGGGCCGGCTGATTACTGAAGCTTTCTTT. Its protein product is CASSLGPGGRLITEAFF.

By proportion, this clone is medium-sized. V gene TRBV4-1 combines with J gene TRBJ2-1; a weak D match, TRBD1 (5 bases). The CDR3 runs 15 residues. V lost 2 bases, J lost 6 bases, and 14 bases lay in between. In germline, CDR1 is MGHRA, CDR2 YSYEKL. CDR3 coding DNA: TGCGCCAGCAGCCAAAGCCCAGGGTCGGTCAATGAGCAGTTCTTC. Residues: CASSQSPGSVNEQFF.

The rearrangement joins TRBV5-6 to TRBJ2-1, with 10 positions matching TRBD2. Germline assignment: CDR1 SGHDT and CDR2 YYEEEE. Trimming took 0 bases from V and 15 from J; bases not matched to a gene: 12. The CDR3 is 15 amino acids. Here the CDR3 reads CASSLASGGFREWFF. CDR3 bases: TGTGCCAGCAGCTTGGCTAGCGGGGGCTTCAGGGAGTGGTTCTTC.

The chain carries TRBV11-2 and TRBJ1-1, with D perhaps TRBD1 (6 bases). CDR3 length: 13 amino acids. The germline gives CDR1 SGHAT, CDR2 FQNNGV. V gave up 2 bases and J gave up 6 bases, with 10 bases separating them. Here the CDR3 DNA reads TGTGCCAGCAGCTTAATCCACAGGGCTGAAGCTTTCTTT. It is translated as CASSLIHRAEAFF.

The chain recombines TRBV10-3 with TRBJ2-1; maybe TRBD1 (5 bases). The CDR3 sequence is 16 residues long. V lost 11 bases and J 0 bases, leaving 20 bases between the germline ends. Germline V CDR1 and CDR2: ENHRY, SYGVKD. CDR3 amino acids: CAAKPQGQTSYNEQFF. CDR3 DNA: TGTGCCGCCAAACCCCAGGGCCAAACCTCCTACAATGAGCAGTTCTTC.

The chain employs TRBV7-2 and TRBJ2-1; D ambiguous. The CDR3 runs to 15 residues. Germline V gives CDR1 SGHTA, CDR2 FQGNSA. Trimming shortened V by 3 bases and J by 0 bases, and 9 bases separated the two germline ends. CDR3 in amino acids: CASSFGWSSYNEQFF. The CDR3 DNA follows: TGTGCCAGCAGCTTCGGGTGGAGCTCCTACAATGAGCAGTTCTTC. The variable domain in full, with the rest retrieved from reference TRBV7-2 and TRBJ2-1, is GAGVSQSPSNKVTEKGKDVELRCDPISGHTALYWYRQSLGQGLEFLIYFQGNSAPDKSGLPSDRFSAERTGGSVSTLTIQRTQQEDSAVYLCASSFGWSSYNEQFFGPGTRLTVL.

V usage is TRBV7-8 and J usage is TRBJ1-5; the match to TRBD1 covers 8 bases. The CDR3 is made up of 16 amino acids. CDR1 and CDR2 from the germline V gene are SGHVS and FQNEAQ. Trimming removed 4 bases from V and 1 base from J; junction bases left unmatched: 6. The CDR3, as DNA: TGTGCCAGCAGCTCGGCAGGGGGCCCCAGCAATCAGCCCCAGCATTTT. Translating it yields CASSSAGGPSNQPQHF.

This clone was observed once. The chain combines TRBV9 with TRBJ2-7; D not certain. CDR3 size: 14 residues. CDR1 is SGDLS, CDR2 YYNGEE, per germline. V lost 7 bases, J lost 3 bases, and 17 bases lay in between. The CDR3 here is CASSPPGDIYEQYF. CDR3 coding DNA: TGTGCCAGCTCCCCCCCGGGTGATATCTACGAGCAGTACTTC.

As regards this clone: Within the sample, other DNA sequences also encode this same CDR3. The V and J genes are TRBV4-2 and TRBJ1-4; D is uncertain. From germline, CDR1 is LGHNA and CDR2 YNFKEQ. V was shortened by 2 bases and J by 3 bases, with 7 bases between the two germline ends. The CDR3 is made up of 14 amino acids. Here the CDR3 reads CASSQTTANEKLFF. CDR3 nucleotide sequence: TGTGCCAGCAGCCAAACGACTGCTAATGAAAAACTGTTTTTT.

DNA for the CDR3: TGCGCCAGCAGCCAAGACCCCGGGACTAGCTACGAGCAGTACTTC. The encoded protein is CASSQDPGTSYEQYF. This chain joins TRBV4-1 and TRBJ2-7, with 8 bases identical to TRBD2. CDR1 is MGHRA and CDR2 is YSYEKL in the germline V gene. The junction had 4 bases not matched to a gene; V was cut back by 0 bases and J by 3 bases. The CDR3 totals 15 residues.

The chain couples TRBV7-2 to TRBJ2-1, with 11 bases aligning to TRBD2. This CDR3 contains 16 residues. Germline-derived CDR1 and CDR2 are SGHTA and FQGNSA. Trimming removed 5 bases from V and 4 bases from J; junction bases left unmatched: 7. The CDR3 DNA reads as TGTGCCAGCAGCGCCTCTAGCGGGAGGTTATACAATGAGCAGTTCTTC. Translating it yields CASSASSGRLYNEQFF.

This clone appeared a single time. V is TRBV19 and J is TRBJ2-3, with a tentative D call TRBD1 (5 bases). Between the trimmed V and J ends, which lost 1 base and 2 bases, there was a span of 7 bases. CDR3 length equals 14 residues. Germline values: CDR1 LNHDA, CDR2 SQIVND (reference sequence). For the CDR3, the DNA is TGTGCCAGTAGTATAGGCGGACACACAGATACGCAGTATTTT. This sequence encodes CASSIGGHTDTQYF.

The chain employs TRBV6-5 and TRBJ1-1; TRBD1 agrees at 9 bases. The CDR3 has 14 residues. Looked up from germline, CDR1 is MNHEY and CDR2 is SVGAGI. Trimming took 5 bases from V and 1 from J; bases not matched to a gene: 2. The CDR3 is CASSEGQGNTEAFF. Here the CDR3 DNA reads TGTGCCAGCAGTGAGGGACAGGGGAACACTGAAGCTTTCTTT.

This clone was picked up a small number of times. The chain combines TRBV13 with TRBJ2-7, with 12 bases fitting TRBD2. Trimming at V came to 5 bases and at J to 0 bases, leaving 8 bases not matched to a gene. Germline V gives CDR1 PRHDT, CDR2 FYEKMQ (reference sequence). The CDR3 is made up of 17 amino acids. The CDR3, as DNA: TGTGCCAGCAGCCCAGTAGGACTAGCGGGGAGCTCCTACGAGCAGTACTTC. It encodes CASSPVGLAGSSYEQYF.

This chain joins TRBV6-5 and TRBJ2-5, with 9 nucleotides matching TRBD1. The CDR3 runs to 16 residues. Trimming took 4 bases from V and 1 from J; bases not matched to a gene: 7. Looked up from germline, CDR1 is MNHEY and CDR2 is SVGAGI. This chain's CDR3 is CASSFVQGAVQETQYF. The CDR3 DNA reads as TGTGCCAGCAGTTTCGTACAGGGGGCTGTCCAAGAGACCCAGTACTTC.

This chain uses TRBV10-1 with TRBJ1-2, with D perhaps TRBD1 (6 bases). This CDR3 has 16 amino acids. Germline V gene sequence: CDR1 WNHNN, CDR2 SYGVQD (reference sequence). V was pared by 4 bases and J by 0 bases, with 15 bases between. CDR3 in amino acids: CASSGLQGLANYGYTF. CDR3 coding DNA: TGCGCCAGCAGTGGGCTACAGGGCTTAGCTAACTATGGCTACACCTTC.

The genes are TRBV5-4 and TRBJ2-7, with 9 bases matching TRBD1. V trimming: 4 bases; J trimming: 2 bases; junction bases outside the gene matches: 7. The CDR3 totals 15 residues. Per germline, CDR1 SGHNT and CDR2 YYREEE (reference sequence). The CDR3 DNA is TGTGCCAGCAGCCGTGGGGGGACAGGGACCTACGAGCAGTACTTC. Its protein is CASSRGGTGTYEQYF.

V and J are TRBV19 and TRBJ2-1; D might be TRBD2 (6 bases). The ends were cut back, 7 bases at V and 0 bases at J, with 16 bases in the middle. CDR1 LNHDA and CDR2 SQIVND come from the germline V gene (reference sequence). The CDR3 sequence is 16 residues long. The CDR3: CASTRDSVGSYNEQFF. DNA of the CDR3: TGTGCCAGTACCCGGGACTCAGTGGGCTCCTACAATGAGCAGTTCTTC.

The chain combines TRBV2 with TRBJ2-1, with a possible D match to TRBD2 (5 bases). The length of the CDR3 is 14 residues. The V and J ends lost 4 bases and 0 bases respectively, with 7 bases between them. The germline V gene encodes CDR1 SNHLY and CDR2 FYNNEI. CDR3 region: CASSAGYSYNEQFF. The CDR3 DNA reads TGTGCCAGCAGTGCGGGGTACTCCTACAATGAGCAGTTCTTC.